What follows describes a single TCR beta chain. The data belong to a study of T cells after yellow fever vaccination. From germline, CDR1 is SGDLS and CDR2 YYNGEE. This CDR3 spans 16 amino acids. Germline trimming cut 3 bases from V and 3 bases from J; bases unmatched to any gene: 9. In TCRdb, the 5' RACE reads were re-called with MiXCR into one record per CDR3 protein. The profile covers around 600,000 distinct CDR3 sequences, with 9% to 15% appearing a single time and 14% to 15% taken by the ten largest. The chain recombines TRBV9 with TRBJ2-5; 9 bases line up with TRBD2. The receptor's source is a man aged 30 to 39 who received the YFV17D yellow fever vaccine. Sample: PBMCs, taken on the day of the yellow fever booster vaccination. This CDR3 reads CASSAHPGLAEETQYF. In nucleotides, the CDR3 is TGTGCCAGCAGCGCTCACCCGGGACTAGCAGAAGAGACCCAGTACTTC. The full variable domain, in which reference TRBV9 and TRBJ2-5 provide the parts outside the CDR3, is DSGVTQTPKHLITATGQRVTLRCSPRSGDLSVYWYQQSLDQGLQFLIQYYNGEERAKGNILERFSAQQFPDLHSELNLSSLELGDSALYFCASSAHPGLAEETQYFGPGTRLLVL.